This is a list of T cell receptor beta chains from one sample in a study of T cells in Graves' hyperthyroidism and ophthalmopathy. From the multiplex PCR reads, TCRdb called clonotypes with MiXCR, one entry per CDR3 protein. The sample holds a few hundred thousand distinct CDR3 sequences, around 16% seen once. Sequencing was carried out using blood. Source of these receptors: a woman aged 40 to 50 with Graves' ophthalmopathy. CDR3s include the opening cysteine and the closing phenylalanine or tryptophan. A D gene is named only where the DNA matches it firmly. Clone sizes are given selectively: once, few, many, or a class where the clone is expanded.

D | J | V | size | CDR3 | DNA
TRBD2 | TRBJ2-1 | TRBV20-1 | NA | CSAKRLAGGYNEQLF | TGCAGTGCTAAAAGACTAGCGGGAGGGTACAATGAGCAGCTCTTC
NA | TRBJ2-3 | TRBV5-1 | many | CASSLSPAADSTDTQYF | TGCGCCAGCAGCTTGTCACCAGCGGCTGACAGCACAGATACGCAGTATTTT
TRBD1 | TRBJ2-7 | TRBV19 | once | CATHGQGLYEQYF | TGTGCCACCCACGGACAGGGGTTGTACGAGCAGTACTTC
NA | TRBJ1-3 | TRBV7-9 | few | CASSFAAGNTIYF | TGTGCCAGCAGCTTCGCGGCTGGAAACACCATATATTTT
TRBD1 | TRBJ2-2 | TRBV19 | NA | CASRGGRGQAGELFF | TGTGCCAGTCGAGGGGGCAGGGGGCAGGCCGGGGAGCTGTTTTTT
NA | TRBJ1-3 | TRBV10-3 | few | CAISDPFRQRGNTIYF | TGTGCCATCAGTGACCCGTTCCGACAGCGTGGAAACACCATATATTTT
NA | TRBJ1-5 | TRBV6-5 | many | CASSRGDGKNQPQHF | TGTGCCAGCAGTCGGGGGGACGGCAAAAATCAGCCCCAGCATTTT
TRBD2 | TRBJ2-3 | TRBV6-1 | few | CASSERAGGPTDTQYF | TGTGCCAGCAGTGAGCGGGCGGGAGGGCCCACAGATACGCAGTATTTT
NA | TRBJ2-4 | TRBV15 | few | CATSSPARTHIQYF | TGTGCCACCAGCAGTCCCGCCAGGACCCACATTCAGTACTTC
NA | TRBJ2-7 | TRBV20-1 | many | CSARPIQQGSTYEQYF | TGCAGTGCTAGACCTATCCAGCAGGGCTCAACCTACGAGCAGTACTTC
NA | TRBJ2-3 | TRBV9 | NA | CASSVGLSSRTDTQYF | TGTGCCAGCAGCGTAGGTCTATCGAGTAGGACAGATACGCAGTATTTT
NA | TRBJ1-1 | TRBV28 | few | CASSRTELNTEAFF | TGTGCCAGCAGTAGGACAGAATTGAACACTGAAGCTTTCTTT
TRBD2 | TRBJ2-1 | TRBV19 | NA | CASSLAGISYNEQFF | TGTGCCAGTAGTCTAGCGGGGATTTCCTACAATGAGCAGTTCTTC
NA | TRBJ1-1 | TRBV11-2 | many | CASSPWAVPEAFF | TGTGCCAGCAGCCCCTGGGCAGTGCCCGAAGCTTTCTTT
TRBD1 | TRBJ2-7 | TRBV5-1 | many | CATRPGQGVNEQYF | TGCGCCACCCGGCCGGGACAGGGGGTGAACGAGCAGTACTTC
NA | TRBJ2-1 | TRBV27 | NA | CASSLEESYNEQFF | TGTGCCAGCAGTTTAGAAGAGTCCTACAATGAGCAGTTCTTC
NA | TRBJ2-1 | TRBV5-1 | many | CASSLSFEGNEQFF | TGCGCCAGCAGCTTGTCCTTCGAAGGCAATGAGCAGTTCTTC
TRBD1 | TRBJ1-3 | TRBV30 | few | CATPRTGLGDTIYF | TGTGCCACTCCCCGGACAGGTTTGGGGGACACCATATATTTT
NA | TRBJ2-2 | TRBV5-1 | NA | CASSLEKPSSGELFF | TGCGCCAGCAGCTTGGAGAAACCCAGTTCCGGGGAGCTGTTTTTT
TRBD2 | TRBJ2-2 | TRBV5-1 | few | CASNKSPGLAGGRYTGELFF | TGCGCCAGCAACAAAAGTCCCGGACTAGCGGGAGGACGTTACACCGGGGAGCTGTTTTTT